This entry is about one TCR beta chain. In the original processing: Cell counts per sample came from amplifying reference gene primers. Sequencing used immunoSEQ multiplex PCR; TCRdb keeps in-frame clones, though not all of them. The V and J calls and clone size are taken from that table; D and trimming were inferred from the DNA. Counted here are some 260,000 clones, 85% to 90% occurring once; the ten biggest clones make up just under 1%. The data belong to a study of blood T cell repertoires in COVID-19. On the study more broadly: Researchers got acute and convalescent COVID-19 samples from the United States, Italy and Spain. Nucleic acid was either cDNA or gDNA, and it came from T cells, B-cell-depleted T cells, or PBMCs.

The source is a woman in her thirties or forties who had recovered from COVID-19. The sample taken for sequencing was peripheral blood.

The CDR3 sequence: CASSLLGGTVNTGELFF. CDR3 nucleotides: TGCGCCAGCAGCCTCCTAGGGGGCACCGTAAACACCGGGGAGCTGTTTTTT. The V gene is TRBV5-1, the J gene TRBJ2-2, with 7 bases aligning to TRBD1. The germline V gene has CDR1 SGHRS and CDR2 YFSETQ. Losses at the gene ends were 4 bases for V and 2 bases for J; bases not matched to a gene: 11. The CDR3 extends over 17 amino acids.